The 8 T cell receptor beta chains below were found in one sample sequenced in a study of early T cells in non-severe SARS-CoV-2 infection. TCRdb redid the calling of the 5' RACE reads with MiXCR, one entry per CDR3 protein. The data show over 25,000 distinct CDR3 sequences, less than 10% seen once. Sequencing used whole blood. Receptor source: an adult who was a healthcare worker with PCR-confirmed SARS-CoV-2 infection or an uninfected control (not recorded which).

This chain links TRBV27 with TRBJ2-3, with TRBD1 matching over 9 bases. V was pared by 5 bases and J by 1 base, with 4 bases of the junction left unmatched. Germline lookup yields CDR1 MNHEY and CDR2 SMNVEV (reference sequence). This CDR3 contains 15 residues. CDR3 coding DNA: TGTGCCAGCAGTATCGGACAGGGGCGCACAGATACGCAGTATTTT. Translation gives CASSIGQGRTDTQYF.

This clonotype was counted between two and nine times. This sequence joins TRBV11-2 and TRBJ2-7; 8 nucleotides align to TRBD1. This CDR3 is built from 18 residues. V lost 4 bases, J lost 6 bases, and 20 bases stayed unmatched. Per germline, CDR1 SGHAT and CDR2 FQNNGV. CDR3 loop: CASSSPGAGGYPRVEQYF. As DNA, the CDR3 is TGTGCCAGCAGCTCCCCCGGGGCAGGGGGCTATCCTCGGGTCGAGCAGTACTTC.

There are many counts of this clonotype. This chain connects TRBV19 to TRBJ2-1; no firm D call. CDR3 length: 14 residues. Germline CDR1 LNHDA, CDR2 SQIVND (reference sequence). Trimming took 1 base from V and 3 from J, leaving 7 bases between them. The CDR3 here is CASSIVLVYNEQFF. The CDR3 DNA reads TGTGCCAGTAGTATAGTCTTGGTCTACAATGAGCAGTTCTTC.

The chain recombines TRBV6-1 with TRBJ2-3; 7 bases map to TRBD1. Germline CDR1 MNHNS, CDR2 SASEGT. This CDR3 is built from 15 residues. V was pared by 4 bases and J by 0 bases, with 4 bases of the junction left unmatched. The CDR3 DNA follows: TGTGCCAGCAGTGTAAAAGGGGGCAGCACAGATACGCAGTATTTT. It encodes CASSVKGGSTDTQYF.

This clonotype was detected a few times. V is TRBV25-1 and J is TRBJ1-2, with D possibly matching TRBD1 (5 bases). V lost 0 bases to trimming and J lost 6 bases, with 14 bases between them. The CDR3 is 15 residues long. Germline CDR1 reads MGHDK; CDR2 reads SYGVNS. CDR3 sequence reads: CASSEYAGRGNGYTF. The DNA for the CDR3 is TGTGCCAGCAGTGAATACGCGGGGCGAGGAAATGGCTACACCTTC.

In its sample, this clonotype was seen many times. The J gene is TRBJ2-5, the V gene TRBV7-6; D is undetermined. The CDR3 has 14 amino acids. With 0 bases removed from V and 3 bases from J, the gap between germline ends came to 8 bases. Germline V gene lookup returns CDR1 SGHVS and CDR2 FNYEAQ. The CDR3 region is CASSLAVLEETQYF. The CDR3 DNA reads TGTGCCAGCAGCTTAGCAGTTTTAGAAGAGACCCAGTACTTC.

There are many counts of this clonotype. J is TRBJ2-7 and V is TRBV2; 9 bases line up with TRBD1. J gave up 7 bases and V 6 bases, and 13 bases lay outside the gene matches. Germline V gives CDR1 SNHLY, CDR2 FYNNEI. The CDR3 is 15 residues long. The CDR3 sequence: CASSARTGAAGEQYF. In nucleotides, the CDR3 is TGTGCCAGCAGCGCGAGGACAGGGGCCGCGGGGGAGCAGTACTTC.

In this sample, this clonotype turned up many times. J is TRBJ1-1 and V is TRBV29-1, with a weak D call TRBD1 (5 bases). CDR1 is SQVTM, CDR2 ANQGSEA, per germline. This CDR3 region has 13 residues. V gave up 8 bases and J gave up 1 base, with 14 bases separating them. Here the CDR3 reads CSSYGTGNTEAFF. The CDR3 nucleotides are TGCAGCTCCTACGGGACGGGGAACACTGAAGCTTTCTTT.